The rows below give T cell receptor beta chains drawn from one sample of a study of blood T cells in healthy people across ages. Via MiXCR, TCRdb re-called the 5' RACE reads, giving one row per CDR3 protein. The table records 700,000 to 900,000 distinct CDR3 sequences, 40% to 65% of them present only once. Sequencing was done on a sample of blood. All receptors come from a man older than 75 in good health. CDR3s include the opening cysteine and the closing phenylalanine or tryptophan. A D gene is named only where the DNA matches it firmly. The listing skips clone size in some rows; elsewhere it reads once, few, many or a size class.

j_call v_call d_call clone_size cdr3_nt cdr3_aa
TRBJ1-5 TRBV7-2 TRBD1 NA TGTGCCAGCAGCAAAACAGGGGGACATCAGCCCCAGCATTTT CASSKTGGHQPQHF
TRBJ2-5 TRBV7-9 TRBD2 NA TGTGCCAGCAGCCCAGCGGGGGAGCAGTACTTC CASSPAGEQYF
TRBJ2-5 TRBV3-1 TRBD2 NA TGTGCCAGCAGCCAAGATTTACCGTTCAGCGGGAGGGTTGAGACCCAGTACTTC CASSQDLPFSGRVETQYF
TRBJ2-1 TRBV7-3 TRBD2 once TGTGCCAGCAGCTTAGACGGGAGGGCGGGTGAGCAGTTCTTC CASSLDGRAGEQFF
TRBJ1-6 TRBV5-1 NA NA TGCGCCAGCAGCTTGTTATTAGGGGGGACTGGGGCCGATTCACCCCTCCACTTT CASSLLLGGTGADSPLHF
TRBJ2-3 TRBV20-1 NA few TGCAGTGCTAGCACAGCTCCTGGTAGATACGCGTATTTT CSASTAPGRYAYF
TRBJ2-5 TRBV20-1 TRBD2 NA TGCAGTGCTAGGAGACTAGCGGGGGGGCCTGAGACCCAGTACTTC CSARRLAGGPETQYF
TRBJ2-3 TRBV2 TRBD1 few TGTGCCAGCAGTGGGCGGACAGGGACCACAGATACGCAGTATTTT CASSGRTGTTDTQYF
TRBJ2-2 TRBV9 NA NA TGTGCCAGCAGCGTAGAGGCAGGGTCGAACACCGGGGAGCTGTTTTTT CASSVEAGSNTGELFF
TRBJ1-2 TRBV2 TRBD1 NA TGTGCCAGCAGTTCAGGGGGTTTACGCTATGGCTACACCTTC CASSSGGLRYGYTF
TRBJ2-7 TRBV7-2 NA NA TGTGCCAGCAGCTTAGTGACGGGAGAGGACGAGCAGTACTTC CASSLVTGEDEQYF
TRBJ2-7 TRBV7-9 NA NA TGTGCCAGCAGCTCTACAGGTGACGAGCAGTACTTC CASSSTGDEQYF
TRBJ2-3 TRBV5-1 TRBD1 NA TGCGCCAGCAGCGATGCTACAGGGGGCGCGAACAGATACGCGTATTTT CASSDATGGANRYAYF
TRBJ2-3 TRBV6-1 TRBD1 NA TGTGCCAGCAGGACAGGGGGCTATAGCACAGATACGCAGTATTTT CASRTGGYSTDTQYF
TRBJ2-1 TRBV3-1 TRBD1 NA TGTGCCAGCAGCTCCTCATCCGGGACAGGGATCAATGAGCAGTTCTTC CASSSSSGTGINEQFF
TRBJ2-1 TRBV28 TRBD2 NA TGTGCCAGCAGTTACGGGACTAGCGGCTTCAATGAGCAGTTCTTC CASSYGTSGFNEQFF
TRBJ1-1 TRBV6-5 TRBD1 NA TGTGCCAGCAGGGCAGGGGGCGAGACTGAAGCTTTCTTT CASRAGGETEAFF
TRBJ1-1 TRBV10-2 TRBD1 NA TGCGCCAGCAGATCCAGGACAGGGGCGGGGAACACTGAAGCTTTCTTT CASRSRTGAGNTEAFF
TRBJ2-7 TRBV28 NA NA TGTACCAGCAGTTCCGAGGGACCTAGCTCCTACGAGCAGTACTTC CTSSSEGPSSYEQYF
TRBJ2-5 TRBV5-1 NA NA TGCGCCAGCAGCTTGGCCCCAGGCCGGTCTCAAGAGACCCAGTACTTC CASSLAPGRSQETQYF
TRBJ2-3 TRBV20-1 NA NA TGCAGTGCCCCTGGGTACGATACGCAGTATTTT CSAPGYDTQYF
TRBJ2-1 TRBV6-5 TRBD1 few TGTGCCAGCAGTAGTCCGGGACAGGGGCGAAATGAGCAGTTCTTC CASSSPGQGRNEQFF
TRBJ2-7 TRBV9 NA NA TGTGCCAGCAGCGTACTGGGACTCGCAAGCTCCTACGAGCAGTACTTC CASSVLGLASSYEQYF
TRBJ1-6 TRBV9 NA few TGTGCCAGCAGCCCGGGGAACAGAAATAATTCACCCCTCCACTTT CASSPGNRNNSPLHF
TRBJ1-2 TRBV21-1 NA few TGTGCCAGCAGCCCCTGGGGTCATGGGGTCTATGGCTACACCTTC CASSPWGHGVYGYTF
TRBJ2-7 TRBV5-1 NA NA TGCGCCAGCAGCTTGGCCCCCCTCCCCCACGAGCAGTACTTC CASSLAPLPHEQYF
TRBJ2-7 TRBV29-1 TRBD2 few TGCAGCGTCGGGGGGGCGGGAGGTCACGAGCAGTACTTC CSVGGAGGHEQYF
TRBJ1-1 TRBV7-2 NA NA TGTGCCAGCAGCATCAGGGTTGGGGTCGCTGAAGCTTTCTTT CASSIRVGVAEAFF
TRBJ1-6 TRBV21-1 NA few TGTCCCGAACGGGGCAATTCACCCCTCCACTTT CPERGNSPLHF
TRBJ2-3 TRBV7-2 TRBD2 many TGTGCCAGCAGCTCCCGCCCATTAGCGGGATATGGAGATACGCAGTATTTT CASSSRPLAGYGDTQYF
TRBJ2-5 TRBV7-9 NA NA TGTGCCAGCAGCTCAGACCTTGGGGACGTCTTCGGAGAGACCCAGTACTTC CASSSDLGDVFGETQYF
TRBJ2-7 TRBV3-1 NA NA TGTGCCAGCTCCTATATACGAGGAGCCTACGAGCAGTACTTC CASSYIRGAYEQYF
TRBJ1-1 TRBV12-3/TRBV12-4 NA NA TGTGCCAGCAGTTTGGGCAGGCCTGAAGCTTTCTTT CASSLGRPEAFF
TRBJ2-2 TRBV7-3 NA few TGTGCCAGCAGCACGGGACAGAACACCGGGGAGCTGTTTTTT CASSTGQNTGELFF
TRBJ1-2 TRBV11-2 TRBD1 NA TGTGCCAGCGGCTCCACCGGGACAGATGGGCTTAACTATGGCTACACCTTC CASGSTGTDGLNYGYTF
TRBJ1-3 TRBV12-3/TRBV12-4 NA NA TGTGCCAGCAGTTTAATACGGGGGCCAGGAAACACCATATATTTT CASSLIRGPGNTIYF
TRBJ1-3 TRBV20-1 NA NA TGCAGTGCTAGAGACATGGGAAACACCATATATTTT CSARDMGNTIYF
TRBJ2-1 TRBV12-3/TRBV12-4 NA NA TGTGCCAGCAGTCTTAACGGGAGAGCGAACAATGAGCAGTTCTTC CASSLNGRANNEQFF
TRBJ2-6 TRBV28 NA NA TGTGCCAGCAGTTTATTAAATTCGGCATCCGGGGCCAACGTCCTGACTTTC CASSLLNSASGANVLTF
TRBJ2-3 TRBV10-3 TRBD2 NA TGTGCCATCAGCCGCACTAGCGTACGGGATACGCAGTATTTT CAISRTSVRDTQYF
TRBJ2-7 TRBV12-3/TRBV12-4 TRBD1 NA TGTGCCAGCAGTTTTGTAACAGGGGGGTCCTACGAGCAGTACTTC CASSFVTGGSYEQYF
TRBJ1-6 TRBV13 NA NA TGTGCCAGCAGCTTAGGATCTGGACATCTGGATTCACCCCTCCACTTT CASSLGSGHLDSPLHF
TRBJ1-5 TRBV6-5 NA few TGTGCCAGCAGTGGGCCGGGGGAGAATCAGCCCCAGCATTTT CASSGPGENQPQHF
TRBJ2-3 TRBV6-2/TRBV6-3 TRBD2 NA TGTGCCAGCCGCCTAGCGGGAGCGACAGGTACGCAGTATTTT CASRLAGATGTQYF
TRBJ2-5 TRBV12-3/TRBV12-4 NA few TGTGCCAGCAGTTTCGCGACGGTTCAGGGTGGACGACTGTACTTC CASSFATVQGGRLYF
TRBJ2-1 TRBV20-1 NA NA TGCAGTCCACGGAGGGACTTATCCTACAATGAGCAGTTCTTC CSPRRDLSYNEQFF
TRBJ2-7 TRBV24-1 TRBD1 NA TGTGCCACCAGTGATCCTACAGGGGCATTGAACAATGAGCAGTACTTC CATSDPTGALNNEQYF
TRBJ2-5 TRBV29-1 NA NA TGCAGCGCTGAACTTTGGGCCCCGGGGACCCAGTACTTC CSAELWAPGTQYF
TRBJ2-3 TRBV7-3 NA NA TGTGCCAGCAGCCCGGACCTGAATACGCAGTATTTT CASSPDLNTQYF
TRBJ2-7 TRBV21-1 NA NA TGTGCCACCCAGGGGGTAGCGGGATCCTACGAGCAGTACTTC CATQGVAGSYEQYF
TRBJ2-3 TRBV20-1 TRBD2 few TGCAGTGCTAGTACTAGCGGCCCTGGGGGAGATACGCAGTATTTT CSASTSGPGGDTQYF
TRBJ2-7 TRBV21-1 NA NA TGTGCCAGCACCACCCTCGAGCAGTACTTC CASTTLEQYF
TRBJ1-4 TRBV5-1 TRBD1 NA TGCGCCAGCAGCTTGGAGCCTCCGGGACAGGGCTATGAAAAACTGTTTTTT CASSLEPPGQGYEKLFF
TRBJ2-6 TRBV5-1 TRBD1 NA TGCGCCAGCAGCTCGTACAGGGGACGTTCTGGGGCCAACGTCCTGACTTTC CASSSYRGRSGANVLTF
TRBJ2-7 TRBV4-1 NA few TGCGCCAGCAGCCAATCCCAGGGGTTGGGGTCCTACGAGCAGTACTTC CASSQSQGLGSYEQYF
TRBJ2-1 TRBV29-1 TRBD2 few TGCAGCGGCCAAAGCGGGAGGGGACGCTACAATGAGCAGTTCTTC CSGQSGRGRYNEQFF
TRBJ1-4 TRBV19 TRBD1 few TGTGCCAGTAGCGCCGGGACAGGGCATGAAAAACTGTTTTTT CASSAGTGHEKLFF